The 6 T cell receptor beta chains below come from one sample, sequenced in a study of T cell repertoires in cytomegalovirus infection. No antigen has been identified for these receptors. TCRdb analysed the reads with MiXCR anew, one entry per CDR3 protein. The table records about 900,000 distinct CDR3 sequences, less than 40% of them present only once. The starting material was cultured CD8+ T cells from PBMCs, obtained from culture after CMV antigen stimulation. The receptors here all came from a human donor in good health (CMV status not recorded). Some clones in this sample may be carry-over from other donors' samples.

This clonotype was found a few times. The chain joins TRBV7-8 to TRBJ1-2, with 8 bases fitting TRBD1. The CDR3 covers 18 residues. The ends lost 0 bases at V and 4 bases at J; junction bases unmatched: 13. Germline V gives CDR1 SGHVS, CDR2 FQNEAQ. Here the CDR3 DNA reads TGTGCCAGCAGCTTAGCTAAACAGGGGGAACCAAACCCCTATGGCTACACCTTC. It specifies CASSLAKQGEPNPYGYTF.

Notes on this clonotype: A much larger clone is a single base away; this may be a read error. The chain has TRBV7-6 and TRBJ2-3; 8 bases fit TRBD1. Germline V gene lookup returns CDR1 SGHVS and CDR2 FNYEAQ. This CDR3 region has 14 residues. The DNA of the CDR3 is TGTGTCAGCAGCTTCGGGACAGGATCAGATACGCAGTATTTT. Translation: CVSSFGTGSDTQYF.

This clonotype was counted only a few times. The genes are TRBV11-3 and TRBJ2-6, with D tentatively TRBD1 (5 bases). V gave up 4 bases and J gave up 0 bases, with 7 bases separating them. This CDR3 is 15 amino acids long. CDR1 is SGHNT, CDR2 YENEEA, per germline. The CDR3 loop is CASSSTGSGANVLTF. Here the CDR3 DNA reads TGTGCCAGCAGCTCCACAGGCTCTGGGGCCAACGTCCTGACTTTC.

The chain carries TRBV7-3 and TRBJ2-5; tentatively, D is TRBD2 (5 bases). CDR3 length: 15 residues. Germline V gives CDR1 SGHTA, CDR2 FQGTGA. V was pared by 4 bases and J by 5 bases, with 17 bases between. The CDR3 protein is CASSSSTMGEETQYF. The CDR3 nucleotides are TGTGCCAGCAGCTCCTCGACTATGGGCGAGGAGACCCAGTACTTC. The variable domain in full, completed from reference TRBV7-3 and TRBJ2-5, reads GAGVSQTPSNKVTEKGKYVELRCDPISGHTALYWYRQSLGQGPEFLIYFQGTGAADDSGLPNDRFFAVRPEGSVSTLKIQRTERGDSAVYLCASSSSTMGEETQYFGPGTRLLVL.

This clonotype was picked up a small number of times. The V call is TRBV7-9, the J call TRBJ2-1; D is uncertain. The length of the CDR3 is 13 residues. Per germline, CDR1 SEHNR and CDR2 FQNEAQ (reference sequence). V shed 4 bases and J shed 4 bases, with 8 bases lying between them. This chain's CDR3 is CASSSGEYNEQFF. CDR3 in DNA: TGTGCCAGCAGCTCCGGCGAGTACAATGAGCAGTTCTTC.

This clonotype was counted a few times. As DNA, the CDR3 is TGTGCCAGCAGCCAATACGACAGGGTTGACGGCTACACCTTC. This translates into CASSQYDRVDGYTF. This chain joins TRBV4-2 and TRBJ1-2; 7 nucleotides line up with TRBD1. The CDR3 runs to 14 residues. The ends lost 2 bases at V and 8 bases at J; junction bases unmatched: 8. The germline gives CDR1 LGHNA, CDR2 YNFKEQ.